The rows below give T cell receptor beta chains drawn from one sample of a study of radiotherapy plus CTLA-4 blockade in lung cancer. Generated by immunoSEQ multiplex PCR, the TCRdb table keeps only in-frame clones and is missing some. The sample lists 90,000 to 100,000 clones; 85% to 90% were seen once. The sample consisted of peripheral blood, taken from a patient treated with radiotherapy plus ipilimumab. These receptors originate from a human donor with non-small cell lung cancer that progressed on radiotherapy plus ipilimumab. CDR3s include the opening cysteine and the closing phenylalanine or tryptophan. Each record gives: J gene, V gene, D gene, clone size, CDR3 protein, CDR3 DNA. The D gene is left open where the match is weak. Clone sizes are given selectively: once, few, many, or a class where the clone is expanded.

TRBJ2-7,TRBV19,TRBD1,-,CASSRDRWYEQYF,TGTGCCAGTAGTCGGGACAGGTGGTACGAGCAGTACTTC
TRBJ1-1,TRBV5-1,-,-,CASKPSGRNTEAFF,TGCGCCAGCAAACCGTCAGGGAGGAACACTGAAGCTTTCTTT
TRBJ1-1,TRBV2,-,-,CASNDRPGTEAFF,TGTGCCAGCAACGACAGGCCAGGGACTGAAGCTTTCTTT
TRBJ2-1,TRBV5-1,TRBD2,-,CASSLEGAGYNEQFF,TGCGCCAGCAGCTTGGAGGGAGCGGGGTACAATGAGCAGTTCTTC
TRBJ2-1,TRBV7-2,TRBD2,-,CASSVVTSGSWNEQFF,TGTGCCAGCAGCGTCGTGACTAGCGGGAGTTGGAATGAGCAGTTCTTC
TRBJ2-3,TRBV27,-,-,CASSLYKRPRSSDTQYF,TGTGCCAGCAGTTTATACAAGCGCCCGAGGTCCTCAGATACGCAGTATTTT
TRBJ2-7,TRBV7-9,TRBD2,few,CASRQTSGNYEQYF,TGTGCCAGCAGACAGACTAGCGGAAACTACGAGCAGTACTTC
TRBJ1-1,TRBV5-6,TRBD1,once,CASGTDRGRTEAFF,TGTGCCAGCGGGACGGACAGGGGACGGACTGAAGCTTTCTTT
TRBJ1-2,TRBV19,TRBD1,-,CASRQGGNYGYTF,TGTGCCAGTAGACAAGGGGGCAACTATGGCTACACCTTC
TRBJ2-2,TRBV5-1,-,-,CASGQRVNAGELFF,TGCGCCAGTGGACAGCGGGTGAACGCCGGGGAGCTGTTTTTT
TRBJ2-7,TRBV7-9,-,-,CASSRLGDYEQYF,TGTGCCAGCAGCCGCCTGGGTGACTACGAGCAGTACTTC
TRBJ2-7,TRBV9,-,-,CASSPASSYEQYF,TGTGCCAGCAGTCCAGCGAGCTCCTACGAGCAGTACTTC
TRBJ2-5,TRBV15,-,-,CATSPRDIQETQYF,TGTGCCACCTCCCCCCGAGATATCCAAGAGACCCAGTACTTC
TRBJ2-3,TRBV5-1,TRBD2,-,CASSLAFAGGFSTDTQYF,TGCGCCAGCAGCTTGGCCTTTGCGGGAGGATTTAGCACAGATACGCAGTATTTT
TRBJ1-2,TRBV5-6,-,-,CASSQDRNYGYTF,TGTGCCAGCAGCCAGGACAGAAACTATGGCTACACCTTC
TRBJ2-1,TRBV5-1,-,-,CASSTEGGVYNEQFF,TGCGCCAGCAGCACCGAAGGGGGAGTCTACAATGAGCAGTTCTTC
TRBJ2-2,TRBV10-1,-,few,CASSEEGLNTGELFF,TGCGCCAGCAGTGAGGAAGGGTTAAACACCGGGGAGCTGTTTTTT
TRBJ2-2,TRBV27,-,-,CATQGGSSNTGELFF,TGTGCCACCCAGGGGGGGTCCTCGAACACCGGGGAGCTGTTTTTT
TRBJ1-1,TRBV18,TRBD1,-,CASSQSGTEGTEAFF,TGTGCCAGCTCACAGAGCGGGACAGAAGGCACTGAAGCTTTCTTT
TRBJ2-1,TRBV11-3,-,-,CASSFEGLNEQFF,TGTGCCAGCAGCTTTGAGGGGCTCAATGAGCAGTTCTTC
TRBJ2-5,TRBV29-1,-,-,CSVTGRGETQYF,TGCAGCGTCACAGGGAGGGGGGAGACCCAGTACTTC
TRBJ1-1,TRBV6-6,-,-,CASSYLGGGTEAFF,TGTGCCAGCAGTTACCTGGGAGGCGGCACTGAAGCTTTCTTT